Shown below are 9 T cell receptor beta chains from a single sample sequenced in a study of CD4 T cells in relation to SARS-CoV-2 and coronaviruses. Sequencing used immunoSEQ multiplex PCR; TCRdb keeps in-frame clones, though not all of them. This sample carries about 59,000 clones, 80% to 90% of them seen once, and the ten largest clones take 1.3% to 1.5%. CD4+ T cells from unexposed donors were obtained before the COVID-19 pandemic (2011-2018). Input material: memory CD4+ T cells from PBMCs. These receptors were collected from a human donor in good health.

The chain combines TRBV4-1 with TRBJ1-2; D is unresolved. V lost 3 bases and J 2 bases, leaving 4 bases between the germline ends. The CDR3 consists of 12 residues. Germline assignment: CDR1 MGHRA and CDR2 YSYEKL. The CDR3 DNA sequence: TGCGCCAGCAGCCAGGGGAACTATGGCTACACCTTC. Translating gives CASSQGNYGYTF.

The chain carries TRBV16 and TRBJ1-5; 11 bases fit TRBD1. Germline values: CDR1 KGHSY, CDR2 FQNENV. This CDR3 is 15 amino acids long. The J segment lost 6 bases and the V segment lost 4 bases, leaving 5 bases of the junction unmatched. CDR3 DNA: TGTGCCAGCAGCCCTGGGGACAGGGGGAGTCAGCCCCAGCATTTT. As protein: CASSPGDRGSQPQHF.

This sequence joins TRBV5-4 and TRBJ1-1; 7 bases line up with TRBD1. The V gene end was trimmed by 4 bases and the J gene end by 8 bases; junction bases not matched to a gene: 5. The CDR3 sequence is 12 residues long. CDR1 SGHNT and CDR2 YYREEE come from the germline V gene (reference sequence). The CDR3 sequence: CASSTQTGEAFF. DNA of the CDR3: TGTGCCAGCAGCACCCAGACAGGGGAAGCTTTCTTT. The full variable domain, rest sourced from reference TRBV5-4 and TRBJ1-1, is ETGVTQSPTHLIKTRGQQVTLRCSSQSGHNTVSWYQQALGQGPQFIFQYYREEENGRGNFPPRFSGLQFPNYSSELNVNALELDDSALYLCASSTQTGEAFFGQGTRLTVV.

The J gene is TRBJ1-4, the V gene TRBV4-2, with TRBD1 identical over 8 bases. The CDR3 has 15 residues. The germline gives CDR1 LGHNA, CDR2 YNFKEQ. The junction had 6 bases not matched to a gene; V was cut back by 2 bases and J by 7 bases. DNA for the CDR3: TGTGCCAGCAGCCAACAACAGGGGGTGGCTGAAAAACTGTTTTTT. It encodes CASSQQQGVAEKLFF.

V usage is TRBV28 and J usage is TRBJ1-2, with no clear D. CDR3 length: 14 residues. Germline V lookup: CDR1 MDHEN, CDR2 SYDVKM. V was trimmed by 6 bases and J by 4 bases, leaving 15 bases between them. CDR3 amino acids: CASSVHPGVYGYTF. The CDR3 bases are TGTGCCAGCAGCGTGCACCCGGGAGTCTATGGCTACACCTTC.

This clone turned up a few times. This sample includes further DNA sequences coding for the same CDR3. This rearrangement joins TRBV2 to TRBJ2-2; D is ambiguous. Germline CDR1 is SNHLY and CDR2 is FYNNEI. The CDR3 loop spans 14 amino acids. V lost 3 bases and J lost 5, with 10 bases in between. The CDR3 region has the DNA TGTGCCAGCAGTGATCGCAGCTCAACCGGGGAGCTGTTTTTT. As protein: CASSDRSSTGELFF.

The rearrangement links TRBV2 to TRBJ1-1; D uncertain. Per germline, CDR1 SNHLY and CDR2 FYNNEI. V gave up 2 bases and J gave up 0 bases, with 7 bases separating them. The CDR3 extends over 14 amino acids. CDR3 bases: TGTGCCAGCAGTGAACGGGGAGTGAACACTGAAGCTTTCTTT. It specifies CASSERGVNTEAFF.

The CDR3 reads CASSTPRGNTEAFF. In DNA form, the CDR3 reads TGTGCCAGCAGCACACCCAGGGGGAACACTGAAGCTTTCTTT. V gene TRBV5-4 combines with J gene TRBJ1-1; TRBD1 might be the D (6 bases). This CDR3 has 14 residues. Germline loops: CDR1 SGHNT, CDR2 YYREEE (reference sequence). V lost 4 bases and J lost 1, with 11 bases in between.

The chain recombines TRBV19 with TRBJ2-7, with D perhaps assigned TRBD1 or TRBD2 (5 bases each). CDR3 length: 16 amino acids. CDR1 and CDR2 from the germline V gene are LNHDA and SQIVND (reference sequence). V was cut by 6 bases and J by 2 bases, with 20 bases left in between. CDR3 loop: CASSTASTGRAYEQYF. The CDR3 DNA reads TGTGCCAGTAGCACCGCCTCAACGGGACGGGCCTACGAGCAGTACTTC.